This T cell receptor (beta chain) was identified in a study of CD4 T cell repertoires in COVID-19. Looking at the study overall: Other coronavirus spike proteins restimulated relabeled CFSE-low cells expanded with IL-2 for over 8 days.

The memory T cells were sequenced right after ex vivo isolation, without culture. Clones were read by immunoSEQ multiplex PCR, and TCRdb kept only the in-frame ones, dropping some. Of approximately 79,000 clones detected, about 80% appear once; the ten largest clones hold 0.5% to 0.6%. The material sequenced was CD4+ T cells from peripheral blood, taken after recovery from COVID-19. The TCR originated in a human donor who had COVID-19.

This chain's CDR3 is CAWSVGGAYGDTQYF. The CDR3 DNA reads TGTGCCTGGAGTGTTGGGGGGGCCTACGGGGATACGCAGTATTTT. The chain uses TRBV30 and TRBJ2-3; tentatively, D is TRBD2 (7 bases). Trimming pared 0 bases from V and 6 bases from J, leaving 16 bases between. The germline CDR1 and CDR2 sequences are GTSNPN and SVGIG (reference sequence). This CDR3 has 15 residues.